The present entry profiles one TCR beta chain with its context. The sample belongs to a study of OX40 agonist ivuxolimab in advanced cancers. The data were produced by immunoSEQ multiplex PCR, yet TCRdb's version contains in-frame clones alone and is incomplete. The sample contains 45,000 to 65,000 clones, 80% to 90% of which appear only once. Trimming removed 2 bases from V and 4 bases from J; junction bases left unmatched: 4. The germline gives CDR1 SGHTA, CDR2 FQGNSA. The CDR3 is made up of 15 amino acids. The sample here was CD4+ or CD8+ T cells sorted from blood, taken in a trial of the OX40 agonist ivuxolimab. This sequence was found in an adult with an advanced solid tumor such as melanoma, head and neck, liver or kidney cancer. The chain combines TRBV7-2 with TRBJ1-2, with 10 nucleotides matching TRBD1. CDR3 sequence: CASSLLGQGSYGYTF. The CDR3 coding sequence is TGTGCCAGCAGCTTACTGGGACAGGGGAGCTATGGCTACACCTTC.